This T cell receptor (beta chain) appears in the sequencing data of a study of T cells after yellow fever vaccination. Study-wide background: The SMART-Seq v4 Ultra Low Input method served to prepare the low-cell-number fractions. Notes on the study in general: Primary-vaccination clones mostly resurfaced post-booster (under 98% CD4, roughly 90% CD8).

Production of TCR cDNA was by 5'RACE template switching, which also added a universal primer site and UMIs. TCRdb analysed the 5' RACE reads with MiXCR anew, one entry per CDR3 protein. The sample includes roughly 50,000 distinct CDR3 sequences, 7% to 8.5% of them seen just once. Note on this clonotype: Its target is unknown.

CDR3 length equals 15 residues. The V end was cut by 7 bases, the J end by 2 bases, with 14 bases between. CDR1 is SEHNR, CDR2 FQNEAQ, per germline (reference sequence). The sequence was obtained from a man younger than 35 who received the YFV17D yellow fever vaccine. The J gene is TRBJ2-2, the V gene TRBV7-9, with D hard to call. Source: CD8+ T cells sorted from PBMCs, taken more than 13 days after the first yellow fever vaccination. The CDR3 DNA reads as TGTGCCAGCACCCTGACATTCGCCAACACCGGGGAGCTGTTTTTT. Amino acid sequence: CASTLTFANTGELFF.